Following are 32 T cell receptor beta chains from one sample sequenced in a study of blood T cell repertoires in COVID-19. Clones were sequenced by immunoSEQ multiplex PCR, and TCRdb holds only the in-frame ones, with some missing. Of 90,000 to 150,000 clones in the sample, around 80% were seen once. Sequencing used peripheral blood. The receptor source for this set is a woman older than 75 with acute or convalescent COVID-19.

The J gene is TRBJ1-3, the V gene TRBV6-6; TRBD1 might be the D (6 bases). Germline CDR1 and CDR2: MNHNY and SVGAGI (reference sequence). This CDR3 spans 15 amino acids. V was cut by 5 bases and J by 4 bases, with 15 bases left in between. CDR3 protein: CASSDVNREGNTIYF. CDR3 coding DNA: TGTGCCAGCAGTGATGTAAACAGGGAGGGAAACACCATATATTTT.

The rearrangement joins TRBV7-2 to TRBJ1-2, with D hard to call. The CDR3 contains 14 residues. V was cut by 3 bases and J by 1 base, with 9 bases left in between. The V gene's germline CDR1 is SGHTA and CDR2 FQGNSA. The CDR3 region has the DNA TGTGCCAGCAGCTTGGACGGGAGTAACTATGGCTACACCTTC. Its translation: CASSLDGSNYGYTF.

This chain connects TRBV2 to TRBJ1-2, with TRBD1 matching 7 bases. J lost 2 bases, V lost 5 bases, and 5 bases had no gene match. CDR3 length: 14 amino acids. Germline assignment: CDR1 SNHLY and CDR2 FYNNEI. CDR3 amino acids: CASSLQDRNYGYTF. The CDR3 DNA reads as TGTGCCAGCAGTCTTCAGGACAGGAACTATGGCTACACCTTC.

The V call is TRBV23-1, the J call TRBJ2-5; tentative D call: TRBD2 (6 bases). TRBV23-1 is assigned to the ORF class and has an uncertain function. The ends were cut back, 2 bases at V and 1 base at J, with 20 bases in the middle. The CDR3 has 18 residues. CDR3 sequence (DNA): TGCGCCAGCAGTCAAACTCAGAGGGAGGTGAGAGGCCAAGAGACCCAGTACTTC. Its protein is CASSQTQREVRGQETQYF.

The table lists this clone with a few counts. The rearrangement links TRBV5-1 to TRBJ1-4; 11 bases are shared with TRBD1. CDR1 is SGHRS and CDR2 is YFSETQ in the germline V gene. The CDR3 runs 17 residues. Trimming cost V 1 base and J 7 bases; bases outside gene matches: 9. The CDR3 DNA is TGCGCCAGCAGCTTGACGGGACAGGGGGTCCTGGGTGAAAAACTGTTTTTT. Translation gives CASSLTGQGVLGEKLFF.

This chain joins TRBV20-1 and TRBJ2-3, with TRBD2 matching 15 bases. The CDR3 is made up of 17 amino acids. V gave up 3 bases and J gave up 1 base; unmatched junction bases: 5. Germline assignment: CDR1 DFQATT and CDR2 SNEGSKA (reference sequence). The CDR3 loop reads CSASYGLAGGGTDTQYF. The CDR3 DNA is TGCAGTGCTAGTTACGGACTAGCGGGAGGGGGCACAGATACGCAGTATTTT.

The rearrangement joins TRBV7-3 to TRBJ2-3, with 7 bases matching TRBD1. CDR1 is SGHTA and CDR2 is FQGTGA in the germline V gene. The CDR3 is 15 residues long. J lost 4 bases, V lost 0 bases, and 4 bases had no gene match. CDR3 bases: TGTGCCAGCAGCTTAACGGACAGGACGGCAGATACGCAGTATTTT. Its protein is CASSLTDRTADTQYF. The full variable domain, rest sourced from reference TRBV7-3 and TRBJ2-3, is GAGVSQTPSNKVTEKGKYVELRCDPISGHTALYWYRQSLGQGPEFLIYFQGTGAADDSGLPNDRFFAVRPEGSVSTLKIQRTERGDSAVYLCASSLTDRTADTQYFGPGTRLTVL.

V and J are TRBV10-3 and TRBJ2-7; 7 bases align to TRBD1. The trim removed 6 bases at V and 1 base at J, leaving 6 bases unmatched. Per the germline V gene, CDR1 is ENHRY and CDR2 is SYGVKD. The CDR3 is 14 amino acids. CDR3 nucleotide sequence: TGTGCCATCAGGCAAACAGGGGAATCCTACGAGCAGTACTTC. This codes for CAIRQTGESYEQYF.

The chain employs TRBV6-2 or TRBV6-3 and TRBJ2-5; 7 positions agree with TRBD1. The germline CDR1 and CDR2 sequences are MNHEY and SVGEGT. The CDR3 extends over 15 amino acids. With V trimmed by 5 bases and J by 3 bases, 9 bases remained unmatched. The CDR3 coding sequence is TGTGCCAGCAGTAGACCCCAGGACAGGAAAGAGACCCAGTACTTC. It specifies CASSRPQDRKETQYF.

The CDR3 DNA follows: TGCGCCAGCAGCCAAGACCACCGGACAGGGGGCCTGGGTCAGCCCCAGCATTTT. Amino acid sequence: CASSQDHRTGGLGQPQHF. This chain links TRBV4-3 with TRBJ1-5, with 11 bases identical to TRBD1. Germline assignment: CDR1 LGHNA and CDR2 YSLEER. The CDR3 spans 18 residues. Unmatched junction bases numbered 10, after V lost 0 bases and J lost 6 bases.

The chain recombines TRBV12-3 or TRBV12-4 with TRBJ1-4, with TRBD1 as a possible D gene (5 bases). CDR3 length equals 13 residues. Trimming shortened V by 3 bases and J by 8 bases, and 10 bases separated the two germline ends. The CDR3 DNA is TGTGCCAGCAGTTTTCAGGGTGAGGAAAAACTGTTTTTT. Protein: CASSFQGEEKLFF.

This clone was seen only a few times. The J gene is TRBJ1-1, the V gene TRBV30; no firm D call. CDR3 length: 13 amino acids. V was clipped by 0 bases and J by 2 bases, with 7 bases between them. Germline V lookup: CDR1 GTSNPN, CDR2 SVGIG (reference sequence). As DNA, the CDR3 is TGTGCCTGGAGTGTCACTACTAACACTGAAGCTTTCTTT. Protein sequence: CAWSVTTNTEAFF.

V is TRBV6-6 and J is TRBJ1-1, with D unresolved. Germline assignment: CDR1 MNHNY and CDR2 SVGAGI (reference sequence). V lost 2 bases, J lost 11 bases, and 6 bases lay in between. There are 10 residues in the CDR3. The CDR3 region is CASSYGSAFF. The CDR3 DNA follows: TGTGCCAGCAGTTACGGCTCGGCTTTCTTT.

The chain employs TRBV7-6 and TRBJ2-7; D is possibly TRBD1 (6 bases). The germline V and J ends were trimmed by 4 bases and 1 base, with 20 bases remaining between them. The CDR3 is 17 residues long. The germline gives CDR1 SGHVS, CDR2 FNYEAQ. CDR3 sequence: CASSSGVGGVGSYEQYF. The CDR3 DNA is TGTGCCAGCAGCTCAGGGGTTGGGGGAGTGGGTTCCTACGAGCAGTACTTC.

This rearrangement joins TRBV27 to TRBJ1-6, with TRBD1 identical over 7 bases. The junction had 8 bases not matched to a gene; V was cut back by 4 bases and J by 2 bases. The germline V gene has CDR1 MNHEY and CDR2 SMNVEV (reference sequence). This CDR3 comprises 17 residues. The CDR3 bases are TGTGCCAGCAGTTCCCGACAGGGATGGACCTATAATTCACCCCTCCACTTT. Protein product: CASSSRQGWTYNSPLHF.

CDR3 in DNA: TGTGCCAGCAGCTCAGGCGGACAGGGGGCAGTTTACCCCGGAAACACCATATATTTT. Translated, it gives CASSSGGQGAVYPGNTIYF. V is TRBV7-9 and J is TRBJ1-3; TRBD1 matches at 11 bases. CDR1 SEHNR and CDR2 FQNEAQ come from the germline V gene (reference sequence). This CDR3 has 19 residues. Unmatched junction bases numbered 15, after V lost 4 bases and J lost 4 bases.

This CDR3 is CASSSMTGENFF. The CDR3 DNA follows: TGTGCCAGCTCATCGATGACAGGGGAGAATTTCTTT. The chain employs TRBV18 and TRBJ1-1, with TRBD1 matching 8 bases. The CDR3 spans 12 residues. Germline values: CDR1 KGHSH, CDR2 LQKENI. V shed 5 bases, J shed 13 bases, and the junction held 9 bases outside the gene matches.

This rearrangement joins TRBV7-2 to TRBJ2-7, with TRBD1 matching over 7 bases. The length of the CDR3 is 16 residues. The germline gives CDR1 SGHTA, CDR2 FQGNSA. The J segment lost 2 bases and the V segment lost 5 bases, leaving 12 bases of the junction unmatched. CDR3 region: CASSQSKTGRTYEQYF. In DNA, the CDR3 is TGTGCCAGCAGCCAATCAAAGACAGGGAGAACCTACGAGCAGTACTTC.

The CDR3 nucleotides are TGTGCCAGCAGTTTGGCCGGGACAGGGGGGGAAGCTTTCTTT. Amino acids: CASSLAGTGGEAFF. The chain has TRBV28 and TRBJ1-1; TRBD1 matches at 11 bases. In germline, CDR1 is MDHEN, CDR2 SYDVKM. The CDR3 has 14 residues. V lost 3 bases, J lost 8 bases, and 5 bases stayed unmatched. Full variable domain (outside the CDR3, taken from reference TRBV28 and TRBJ1-1): DVKVTQSSRYLVKRTGEKVFLECVQDMDHENMFWYRQDPGLGLRLIYFSYDVKMKEKGDIPEGYSVSREKKERFSLILESASTNQTSMYLCASSLAGTGGEAFFGQGTRLTVV.

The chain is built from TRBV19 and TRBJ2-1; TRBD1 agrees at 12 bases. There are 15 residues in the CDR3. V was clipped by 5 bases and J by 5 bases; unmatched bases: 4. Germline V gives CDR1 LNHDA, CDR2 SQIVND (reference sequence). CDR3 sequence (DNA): TGTGCCAGTAGTGCTGGGACAGGGGGCGACAATGAGCAGTTCTTC. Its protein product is CASSAGTGGDNEQFF.

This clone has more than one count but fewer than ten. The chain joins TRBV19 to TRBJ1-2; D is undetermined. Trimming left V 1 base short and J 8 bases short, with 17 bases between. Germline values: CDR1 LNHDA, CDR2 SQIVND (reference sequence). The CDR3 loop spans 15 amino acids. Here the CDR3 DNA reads TGTGCCAGTAGTATAGGTTATTCCAGGACGGGAGGCTACACCTTC. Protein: CASSIGYSRTGGYTF.

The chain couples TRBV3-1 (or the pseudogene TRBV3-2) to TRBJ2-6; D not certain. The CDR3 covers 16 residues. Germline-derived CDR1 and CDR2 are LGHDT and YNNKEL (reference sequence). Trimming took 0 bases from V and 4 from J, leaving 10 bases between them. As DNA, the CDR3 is TGTGCCAGCAGCCAAGATCGAGGTGCAGGGGCCAACGTCCTGACTTTC. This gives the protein CASSQDRGAGANVLTF.

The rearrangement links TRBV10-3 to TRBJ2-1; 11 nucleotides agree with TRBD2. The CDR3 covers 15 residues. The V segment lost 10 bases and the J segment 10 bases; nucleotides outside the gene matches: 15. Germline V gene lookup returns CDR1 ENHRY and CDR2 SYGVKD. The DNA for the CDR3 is TGTGCCACCGTTTCAGAGGGGACTAGCGGAGTAGAGCAGTTCTTC. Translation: CATVSEGTSGVEQFF.

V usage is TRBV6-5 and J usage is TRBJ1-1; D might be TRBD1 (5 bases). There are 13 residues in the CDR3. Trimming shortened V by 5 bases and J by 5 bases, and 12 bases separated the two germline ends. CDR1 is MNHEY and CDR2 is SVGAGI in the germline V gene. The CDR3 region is CASSHIQATEAFF. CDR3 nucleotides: TGTGCCAGCAGTCATATACAGGCGACTGAAGCTTTCTTT.

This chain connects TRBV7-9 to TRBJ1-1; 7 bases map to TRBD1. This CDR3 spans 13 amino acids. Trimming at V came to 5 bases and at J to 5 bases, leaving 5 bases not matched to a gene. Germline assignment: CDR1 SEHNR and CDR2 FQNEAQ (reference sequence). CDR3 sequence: CASSPTGRTEAFF. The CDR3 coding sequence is TGTGCCAGCAGCCCGACAGGGAGGACTGAAGCTTTCTTT.

CDR3 DNA sequence: TGTGCCAGTAGTATTATTCATTCGAGCGCCGGGGAGCTGTTTTTT. It is translated as CASSIIHSSAGELFF. The chain recombines TRBV19 with TRBJ2-2; D call uncertain. V was clipped by 3 bases and J by 6 bases, with 14 bases between them. This CDR3 spans 15 amino acids. CDR1 and CDR2 from the germline V gene are LNHDA and SQIVND (reference sequence).

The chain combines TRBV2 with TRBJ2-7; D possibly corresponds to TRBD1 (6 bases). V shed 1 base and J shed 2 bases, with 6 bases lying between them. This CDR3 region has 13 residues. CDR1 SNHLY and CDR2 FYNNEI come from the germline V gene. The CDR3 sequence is CASSEGGPYEQYF. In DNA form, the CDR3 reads TGTGCCAGCAGTGAAGGGGGGCCCTACGAGCAGTACTTC. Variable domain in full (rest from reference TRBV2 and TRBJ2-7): EPEVTQTPSHQVTQMGQEVILRCVPISNHLYFYWYRQILGQKVEFLVSFYNNEISEKSEIFDDQFSVERPDGSNFTLKIRSTKLEDSAMYFCASSEGGPYEQYFGPGTRLTVT.

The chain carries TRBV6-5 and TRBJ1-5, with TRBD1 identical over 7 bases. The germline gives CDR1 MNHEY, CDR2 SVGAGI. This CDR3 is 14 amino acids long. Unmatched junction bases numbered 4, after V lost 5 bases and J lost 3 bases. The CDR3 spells CASSSRGDNQPQHF. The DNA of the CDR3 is TGTGCCAGCAGTAGCAGGGGGGACAATCAGCCCCAGCATTTT.

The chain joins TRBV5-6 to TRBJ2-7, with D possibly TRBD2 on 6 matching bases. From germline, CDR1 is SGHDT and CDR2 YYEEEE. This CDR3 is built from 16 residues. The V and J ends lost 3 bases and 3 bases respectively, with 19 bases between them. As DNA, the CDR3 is TGTGCCAGCAGCTCCGCTCGTGGACTACCTTACTACGAGCAGTACTTC. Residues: CASSSARGLPYYEQYF.

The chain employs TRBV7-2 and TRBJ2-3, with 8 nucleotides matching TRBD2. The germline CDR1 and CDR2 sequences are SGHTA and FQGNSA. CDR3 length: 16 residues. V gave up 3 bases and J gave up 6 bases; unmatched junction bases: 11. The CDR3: CASSLAGTSGFDTQYF. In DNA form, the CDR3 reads TGTGCCAGCAGCTTGGCCGGGACTAGTGGGTTCGATACGCAGTATTTT.

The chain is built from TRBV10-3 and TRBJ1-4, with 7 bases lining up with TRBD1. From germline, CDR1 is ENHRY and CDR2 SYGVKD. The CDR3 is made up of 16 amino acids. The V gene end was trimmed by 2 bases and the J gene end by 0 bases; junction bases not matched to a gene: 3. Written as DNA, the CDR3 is TGTGCCATCAGTGAGAGCAGGGGGGCAACTAATGAAAAACTGTTTTTT. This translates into CAISESRGATNEKLFF.

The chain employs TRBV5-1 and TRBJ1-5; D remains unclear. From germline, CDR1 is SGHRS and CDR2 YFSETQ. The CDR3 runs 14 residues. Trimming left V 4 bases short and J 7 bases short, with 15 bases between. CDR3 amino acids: CASSMTPSGQPQHF. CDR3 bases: TGCGCCAGCAGCATGACACCCTCGGGGCAGCCCCAGCATTTT.